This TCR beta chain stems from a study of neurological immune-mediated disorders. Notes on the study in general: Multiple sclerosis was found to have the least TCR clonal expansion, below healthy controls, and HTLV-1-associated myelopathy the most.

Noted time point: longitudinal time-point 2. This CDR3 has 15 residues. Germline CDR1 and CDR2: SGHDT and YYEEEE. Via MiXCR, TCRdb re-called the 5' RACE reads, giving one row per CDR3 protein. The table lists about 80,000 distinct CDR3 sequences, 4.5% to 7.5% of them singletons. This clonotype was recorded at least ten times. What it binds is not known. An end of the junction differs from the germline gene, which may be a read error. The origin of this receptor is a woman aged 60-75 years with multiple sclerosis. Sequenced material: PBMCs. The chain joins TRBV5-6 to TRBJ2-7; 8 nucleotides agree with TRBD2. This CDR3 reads CASRLGGGGTYEQYF. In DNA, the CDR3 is TGTGCCAGCAGGTTGGGAGGCGGGGGGACCTACGAGCAGTACTTC. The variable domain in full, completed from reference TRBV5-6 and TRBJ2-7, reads DAGVTQSPTHLIKTRGQQVTLRCSPKSGHDTVSWYQQALGQGPQFIFQYYEEEERQRGNFPDRFSGHQFPNYSSELNVNALLLGDSALYLCASRLGGGGTYEQYFGPGTRLTVT.